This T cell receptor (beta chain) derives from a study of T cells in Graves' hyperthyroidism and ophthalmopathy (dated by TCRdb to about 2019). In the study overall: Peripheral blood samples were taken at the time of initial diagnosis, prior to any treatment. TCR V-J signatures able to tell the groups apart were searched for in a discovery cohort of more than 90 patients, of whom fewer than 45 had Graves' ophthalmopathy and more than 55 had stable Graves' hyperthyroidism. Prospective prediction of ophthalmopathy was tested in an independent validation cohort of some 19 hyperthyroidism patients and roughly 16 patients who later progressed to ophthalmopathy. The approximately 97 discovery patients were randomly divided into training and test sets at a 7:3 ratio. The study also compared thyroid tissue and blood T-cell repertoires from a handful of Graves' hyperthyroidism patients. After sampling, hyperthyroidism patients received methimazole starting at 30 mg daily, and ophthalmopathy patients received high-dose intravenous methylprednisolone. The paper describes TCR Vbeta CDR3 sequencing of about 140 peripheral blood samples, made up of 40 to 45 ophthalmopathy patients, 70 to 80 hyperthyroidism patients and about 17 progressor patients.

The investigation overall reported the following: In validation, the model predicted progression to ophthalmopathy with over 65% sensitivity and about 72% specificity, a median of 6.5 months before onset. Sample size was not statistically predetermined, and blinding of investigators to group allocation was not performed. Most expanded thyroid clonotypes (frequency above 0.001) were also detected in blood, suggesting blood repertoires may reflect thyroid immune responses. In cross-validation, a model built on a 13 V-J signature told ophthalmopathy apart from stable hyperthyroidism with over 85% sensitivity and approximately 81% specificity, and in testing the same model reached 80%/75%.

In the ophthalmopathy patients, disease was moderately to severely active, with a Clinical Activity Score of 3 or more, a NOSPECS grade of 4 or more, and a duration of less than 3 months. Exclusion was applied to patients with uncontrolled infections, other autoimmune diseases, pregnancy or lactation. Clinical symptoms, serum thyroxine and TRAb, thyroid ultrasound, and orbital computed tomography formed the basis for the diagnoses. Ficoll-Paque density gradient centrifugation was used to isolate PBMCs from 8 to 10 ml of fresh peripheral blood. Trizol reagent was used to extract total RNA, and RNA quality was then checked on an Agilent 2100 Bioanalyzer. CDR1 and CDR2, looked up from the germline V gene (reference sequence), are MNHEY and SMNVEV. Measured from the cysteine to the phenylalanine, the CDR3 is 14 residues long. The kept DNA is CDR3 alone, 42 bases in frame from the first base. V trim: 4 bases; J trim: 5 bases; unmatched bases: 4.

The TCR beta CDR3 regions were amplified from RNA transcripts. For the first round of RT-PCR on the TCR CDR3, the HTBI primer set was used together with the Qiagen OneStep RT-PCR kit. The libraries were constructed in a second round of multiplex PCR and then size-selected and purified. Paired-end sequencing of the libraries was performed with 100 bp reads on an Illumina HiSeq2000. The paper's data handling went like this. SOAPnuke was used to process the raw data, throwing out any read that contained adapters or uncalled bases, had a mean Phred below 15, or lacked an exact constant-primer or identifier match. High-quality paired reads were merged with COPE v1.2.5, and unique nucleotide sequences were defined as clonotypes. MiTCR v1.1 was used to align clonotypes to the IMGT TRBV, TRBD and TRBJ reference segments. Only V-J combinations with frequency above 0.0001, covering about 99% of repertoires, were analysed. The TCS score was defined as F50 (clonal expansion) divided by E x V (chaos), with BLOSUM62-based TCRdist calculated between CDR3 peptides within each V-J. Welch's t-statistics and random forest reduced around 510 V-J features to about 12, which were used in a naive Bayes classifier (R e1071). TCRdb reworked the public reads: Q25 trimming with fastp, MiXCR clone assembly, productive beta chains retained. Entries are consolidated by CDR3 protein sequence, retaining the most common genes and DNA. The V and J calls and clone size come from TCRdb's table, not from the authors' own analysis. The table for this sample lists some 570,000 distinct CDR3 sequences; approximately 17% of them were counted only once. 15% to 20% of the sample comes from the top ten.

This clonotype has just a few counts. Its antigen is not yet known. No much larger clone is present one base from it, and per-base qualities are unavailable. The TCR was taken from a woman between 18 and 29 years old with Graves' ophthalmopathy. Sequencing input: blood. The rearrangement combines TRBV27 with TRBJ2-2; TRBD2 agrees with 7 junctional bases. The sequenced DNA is TGTGCCAGCAGTTATCCCGGGAGGACCGGGGAGCTGTTTTTT. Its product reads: CASSYPGRTGELFF.